A single sample gave rise to the 17 T cell receptor beta chains below, sequenced in a study of CD4+ T cells in melanoma. Data came from immunoSEQ multiplex PCR; TCRdb stores just in-frame clones and leaves some out. The sample includes roughly 60,000 clones, 55% to 75% of them seen just once. Source material: tumor tissue. The receptors were gathered from a human donor with melanoma.

V gene TRBV28 combines with J gene TRBJ2-5, with a possible D match to TRBD1 (6 bases). Germline loops: CDR1 MDHEN, CDR2 SYDVKM. V was pared by 4 bases and J by 3 bases, with 12 bases between. The CDR3 is 14 residues long. The CDR3 is CASSSLGGEETQYF. CDR3 DNA sequence: TGTGCCAGCAGTTCTCTAGGGGGAGAAGAGACCCAGTACTTC.

This chain's CDR3 is CASSWGTGINQPQHF. The CDR3 nucleotides read TGTGCCAGCAGTTGGGGGACAGGTATCAATCAGCCCCAGCATTTT. This chain uses TRBV6-6 with TRBJ1-5, with 8 positions matching TRBD1. V was clipped by 4 bases and J by 3 bases; unmatched bases: 5. The length of the CDR3 is 15 residues. From germline, CDR1 is MNHNY and CDR2 SVGAGI (reference sequence).

The CDR3 spells CASATADGVYEQYF. Here the CDR3 DNA reads TGTGCCAGCGCGACAGCCGATGGGGTCTACGAGCAGTACTTC. This chain connects TRBV18 to TRBJ2-7; D may be TRBD1 (5 bases). V lost 8 bases and J lost 3, with 17 bases in between. The germline V gene encodes CDR1 KGHSH and CDR2 LQKENI. The CDR3 is made up of 14 amino acids.

The chain combines TRBV6-5 with TRBJ2-1; 9 bases fit TRBD2. The germline CDR1 and CDR2 sequences are MNHEY and SVGAGI. The CDR3 is 15 residues long. With 2 bases clipped from V and 4 bases from J, the junction kept 3 bases outside the gene matches. The chain's CDR3 is CASSYPRGGYNEQFF. The DNA of the CDR3 is TGTGCCAGCAGTTACCCGCGGGGGGGATACAATGAGCAGTTCTTC.

There are many counts of this clone. V and J are TRBV11-3 and TRBJ1-1; D is undetermined. The CDR3 is made up of 13 amino acids. Germline CDR1 reads SGHNT; CDR2 reads YENEEA. Trimming removed 5 bases from V and 3 bases from J, with 10 bases in between. Written as DNA, the CDR3 is TGTGCCAGCAGCGTCGGGTGGGACACTGAAGCTTTCTTT. Amino acid sequence: CASSVGWDTEAFF.

This rearrangement joins TRBV14 to TRBJ2-7; D ambiguous. Trimming cost V 2 bases and J 1 base, with 9 bases left between them. Germline V CDR1 and CDR2: SGHDN, FVKESK. This CDR3 spans 14 amino acids. In DNA, the CDR3 is TGTGCCAGCAGCCAAAATAGGGTTTCCTACGAGCAGTACTTC. Residues: CASSQNRVSYEQYF.

The chain uses TRBV7-8 and TRBJ2-5; maybe TRBD1 (5 bases). CDR1 SGHVS and CDR2 FQNEAQ come from the germline V gene. This CDR3 comprises 13 residues. Between the trimmed V and J ends, which lost 0 bases and 6 bases, there was a span of 8 bases. The CDR3 reads CASSLAQGKTQYF. CDR3 coding DNA: TGTGCCAGCAGCTTAGCTCAGGGAAAGACCCAGTACTTC.

About this clone: A much larger clone lies a single base off, so this may be a read error. The same CDR3 is also encoded by other DNA sequences in this sample. This chain links TRBV7-9 with TRBJ1-1; D gene ambiguous. The CDR3 contains 16 residues. Germline assignment: CDR1 SEHNR and CDR2 FQNEAQ (reference sequence). The DNA of the CDR3 is TGTGCTAGCAGCTTAGGATTCGGACGGGCCGGGACTGAAGCTTTCTTT. It translates to CASSLGFGRAGTEAFF.

CDR3 nucleotide sequence: TGTGCCAGCAGCTCGCGGGGCCCGCTCGCTGACGAGCAGTACTTC. It encodes CASSSRGPLADEQYF. The chain carries TRBV11-2 and TRBJ2-7; a possible D gene is TRBD2 (6 bases). Per the germline V gene, CDR1 is SGHAT and CDR2 is FQNNGV. With 4 bases removed from V and 5 bases from J, the gap between germline ends came to 18 bases. This CDR3 comprises 15 residues.

V is TRBV5-1 and J is TRBJ2-5; 8 bases are a match to TRBD2. The CDR3 is 15 amino acids. With 0 bases clipped from V and 4 bases from J, the junction kept 5 bases outside the gene matches. Germline loops: CDR1 SGHRS, CDR2 YFSETQ. The CDR3 sequence is CASSLAGGRGETQYF. The CDR3 nucleotides are TGCGCCAGCAGCTTGGCGGGGGGGAGAGGAGAGACCCAGTACTTC.

The rearrangement uses TRBV5-1 and TRBJ2-7, with 8 bases aligning to TRBD1. Germline V lookup: CDR1 SGHRS, CDR2 YFSETQ. The CDR3 sequence is 15 residues long. V dropped 5 bases and J dropped 5; count of bases not matched to a gene: 12. The CDR3 reads CASRQRTGSRDEQYF. The CDR3 coding sequence is TGCGCCAGCAGACAACGGACAGGGTCTAGGGACGAGCAGTACTTC.

This chain links TRBV4-3 with TRBJ1-6; tentative D call: TRBD1 (5 bases). The CDR3 contains 14 residues. Per the germline V gene, CDR1 is LGHNA and CDR2 is YSLEER. The germline V and J ends were trimmed by 0 bases and 8 bases, with 8 bases remaining between them. DNA of the CDR3: TGCGCCAGCAGCCAAGATCTAGGGGATTCACCCCTCCACTTT. Translated, it gives CASSQDLGDSPLHF.

The chain couples TRBV7-3 to TRBJ2-7; D gene uncertain. The CDR3 covers 13 residues. Germline CDR1 SGHTA, CDR2 FQGTGA. V was clipped by 3 bases and J by 3 bases, with 9 bases between them. The DNA for the CDR3 is TGTGCCAGCAGCTTTATGCAAGGCTACGAGCAGTACTTC. Translated: CASSFMQGYEQYF.

This chain joins TRBV19 and TRBJ1-3, with D perhaps TRBD1 (6 bases). The V end was cut by 3 bases, the J end by 2 bases, with 17 bases between. The CDR3 sequence is 17 residues long. The V gene's germline CDR1 is LNHDA and CDR2 SQIVND (reference sequence). Here the CDR3 reads CASSIRFTGIAGNTIYF. CDR3 nucleotides: TGTGCCAGTAGTATTCGATTTACAGGGATCGCTGGAAACACCATATATTTT.

Within the sample, this clone is medium-sized (0.01 to 0.1%). The chain couples TRBV7-2 to TRBJ1-1, with D hard to call. Trimming shortened V by 7 bases and J by 3 bases, and 12 bases separated the two germline ends. Germline lookup yields CDR1 SGHTA and CDR2 FQGNSA. CDR3 length: 13 amino acids. CDR3 amino acids: CASNPSWYTEAFF. As DNA, the CDR3 is TGTGCCAGCAACCCTTCATGGTACACTGAAGCTTTCTTT. The full variable domain, rest sourced from reference TRBV7-2 and TRBJ1-1, is GAGVSQSPSNKVTEKGKDVELRCDPISGHTALYWYRQSLGQGLEFLIYFQGNSAPDKSGLPSDRFSAERTGGSVSTLTIQRTQQEDSAVYLCASNPSWYTEAFFGQGTRLTVV.

The count of this clone is one. This rearrangement joins TRBV10-2 to TRBJ2-3, with 7 nucleotides matching TRBD1. The CDR3 has 15 residues. V trimming: 7 bases; J trimming: 2 bases; junction bases outside the gene matches: 9. The V gene's germline CDR1 is WSHSY and CDR2 SAAADI. DNA of the CDR3: TGCGCCAGCATAGAGACAGGGATTTTCACAGATACGCAGTATTTT. Translation gives CASIETGIFTDTQYF.

This chain uses TRBV7-6 with TRBJ1-1; D is unclear. CDR1 SGHVS and CDR2 FNYEAQ come from the germline V gene. The CDR3 totals 13 residues. Trimming stripped 8 bases from V and 4 bases from J, with 14 bases between. The CDR3 loop is CASSQRVSTEAFF. CDR3 coding DNA: TGTGCCAGCTCCCAGAGGGTGAGCACTGAAGCTTTCTTT.